This record covers a single T cell receptor (beta chain). The data are from a study of ipilimumab plus nivolumab after autologous stem cell transplantation. Patients got ipilimumab 1 mg/kg beginning 14 to 28 days post-transplant. Patients got 3 mg/kg IV nivolumab weeks 1, 4, 7, 10, then biweekly through week 26. The protocol was immunoSEQ multiplex PCR, while the TCRdb copy is restricted to in-frame clones and leaves out a portion. The table has around 15,000 clones, over 70% seen once; the top ten hold 23%. The V gene's germline CDR1 is MNHNS and CDR2 SASEGT. Trimming left V 5 bases short and J 6 bases short, with 10 bases between. The CDR3 extends over 13 amino acids.

This sequence originates from a male donor with diffuse large B-cell lymphoma. The V call is TRBV6-1, the J call TRBJ2-2; the D is unclear. This material consisted of PBMCs, taken in a trial of ipilimumab plus nivolumab as post-transplant consolidation. The CDR3 spells CASSPARSGELFF. The DNA of the CDR3 is TGTGCCAGCAGTCCTGCGCGGTCCGGGGAGCTGTTTTTT.